This TCR beta chain was found in a study of T cells after yellow fever vaccination. The wider study: Preparing low-cell-number fractions relied on SMART-Seq v4 Ultra Low Input.

TCRdb re-called the 5' RACE reads through MiXCR, storing one row per CDR3 protein. The repertoire includes roughly 330,000 distinct CDR3 sequences, about 4% of them detected once, and 20% to 30% sits in the top ten. Deletions cut 3 bases from V and 2 bases from J, with 17 bases between. This CDR3 comprises 17 residues. Germline lookup yields CDR1 MDHEN and CDR2 SYDVKM. The specimen comprised PBMCs, sampled 5 days after the yellow fever booster vaccination. The genes are TRBV28 and TRBJ1-5; weak D call: TRBD1 (5 bases). The sequence was obtained from a man younger than 30 who received the YFV17D yellow fever vaccine. The CDR3 is CASSFPGNRGGNQPQHF. CDR3 in DNA: TGTGCCAGCAGTTTCCCTGGCAACCGGGGGGGCAATCAGCCCCAGCATTTT.